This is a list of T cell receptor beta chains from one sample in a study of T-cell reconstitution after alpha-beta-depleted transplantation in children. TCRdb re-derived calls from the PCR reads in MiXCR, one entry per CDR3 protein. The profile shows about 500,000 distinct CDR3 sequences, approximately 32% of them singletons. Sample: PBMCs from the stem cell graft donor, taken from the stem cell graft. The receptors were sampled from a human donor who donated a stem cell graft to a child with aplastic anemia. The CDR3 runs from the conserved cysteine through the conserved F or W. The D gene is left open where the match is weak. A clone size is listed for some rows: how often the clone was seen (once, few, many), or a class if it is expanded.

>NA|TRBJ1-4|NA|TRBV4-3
CASSQESGRRFVGANEKLFF
TGCGCCAGCAGCCAAGAAAGTGGCAGAAGGTTTGTTGGAGCTAATGAAAAACTGTTTTTT
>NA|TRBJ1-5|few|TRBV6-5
CASSYSHNQPQHF
TGTGCCAGCAGTTACTCTCATAATCAGCCCCAGCATTTT
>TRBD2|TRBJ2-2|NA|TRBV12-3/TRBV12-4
CASRGSSGRETGELFF
TGTGCCAGCAGGGGGAGTAGCGGGAGGGAGACCGGGGAGCTGTTTTTT
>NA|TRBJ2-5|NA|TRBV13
CASSPLGDGMETQYF
TGTGCCAGCAGCCCGCTGGGAGACGGAATGGAGACCCAGTACTTC
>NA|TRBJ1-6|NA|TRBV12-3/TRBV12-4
CASSRRGENSPLHF
TGTGCCAGCAGCCGCAGAGGCGAGAATTCACCCCTCCACTTT
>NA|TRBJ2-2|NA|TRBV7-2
CASSLSGYNTGELFF
TGTGCCAGCAGCTTATCGGGGTATAACACCGGGGAGCTGTTTTTT
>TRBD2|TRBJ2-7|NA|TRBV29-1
CSGGEGAYEQYF
TGCAGCGGTGGGGAGGGCGCCTACGAGCAGTACTTC
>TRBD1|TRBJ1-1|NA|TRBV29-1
CSVEIRTGLTEAFF
TGCAGCGTTGAGATTCGGACAGGGCTCACTGAAGCTTTCTTT
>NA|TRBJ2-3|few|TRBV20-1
CSAREGYTDTQYF
TGCAGTGCTAGAGAGGGCTACACAGATACGCAGTATTTT
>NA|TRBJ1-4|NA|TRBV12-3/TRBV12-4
CASRAGRALTNEKLFF
TGTGCCAGCAGGGCCGGGAGAGCCCTTACTAATGAAAAACTGTTTTTT
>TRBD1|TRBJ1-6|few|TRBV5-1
CASSHGTGDSPLHF
TGCGCCAGCAGCCATGGGACAGGGGATTCACCCCTCCACTTT
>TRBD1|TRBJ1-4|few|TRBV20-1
CSARVWDRRNEKLFF
TGCAGTGCTAGAGTGTGGGACAGGAGAAATGAAAAACTGTTTTTT
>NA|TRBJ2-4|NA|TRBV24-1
CATSGILPGPQYF
TGTGCCACCAGTGGGATTCTCCCCGGGCCTCAGTACTTC
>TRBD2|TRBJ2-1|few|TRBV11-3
CASSLQGLGYNEQFF
TGTGCCAGCAGCTTACAAGGACTAGGATACAATGAGCAGTTCTTC
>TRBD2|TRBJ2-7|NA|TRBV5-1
CASSLDSGSIYEQYF
TGCGCCAGCAGCTTGGATAGCGGGAGTATTTACGAGCAGTACTTC
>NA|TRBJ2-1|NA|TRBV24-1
CATSDPGQPNEQFF
TGTGCCACCAGTGACCCTGGACAGCCCAATGAGCAGTTCTTC
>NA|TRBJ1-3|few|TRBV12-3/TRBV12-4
CASSPKGNTIYF
TGTGCCAGCAGCCCTAAGGGAAACACCATATATTTT
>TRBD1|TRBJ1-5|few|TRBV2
CASSDPDRGGPQHF
TGTGCCAGCAGTGATCCGGACAGGGGGGGACCCCAGCATTTT
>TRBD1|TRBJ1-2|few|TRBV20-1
CSALPGTGDNYGYTF
TGCAGTGCTCTACCTGGGACAGGAGATAACTATGGCTACACCTTC